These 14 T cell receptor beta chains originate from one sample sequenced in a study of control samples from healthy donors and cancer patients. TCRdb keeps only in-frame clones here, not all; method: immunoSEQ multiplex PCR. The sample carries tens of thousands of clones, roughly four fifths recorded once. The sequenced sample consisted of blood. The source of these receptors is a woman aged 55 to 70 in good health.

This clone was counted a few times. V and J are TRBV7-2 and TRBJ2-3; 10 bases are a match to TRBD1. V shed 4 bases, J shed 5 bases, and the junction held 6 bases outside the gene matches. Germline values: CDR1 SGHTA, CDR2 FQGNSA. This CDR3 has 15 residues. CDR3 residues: CASSSGQGGRDTQYF. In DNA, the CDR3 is TGTGCCAGCAGCTCAGGACAGGGGGGTAGAGATACGCAGTATTTT.

CDR3 protein: CASSGRNNGNEQFF. DNA for the CDR3: TGCGCCAGCAGTGGACGTAATAACGGGAATGAGCAGTTCTTC. The chain uses TRBV5-1 and TRBJ2-1; no definite D call. The CDR3 contains 14 residues. Germline CDR1 is SGHRS and CDR2 is YFSETQ. V dropped 5 bases and J dropped 7 bases, with 16 bases sitting between them. Based on the CDR3 plus reference TRBV5-1 and TRBJ2-1, the full variable domain is KAGVTQTPRYLIKTRGQQVTLSCSPISGHRSVSWYQQTPGQGLQFLFEYFSETQRNKGNFPGRFSGRQFSNSRSEMNVSTLELGDSALYLCASSGRNNGNEQFFGPGTRLTVL.

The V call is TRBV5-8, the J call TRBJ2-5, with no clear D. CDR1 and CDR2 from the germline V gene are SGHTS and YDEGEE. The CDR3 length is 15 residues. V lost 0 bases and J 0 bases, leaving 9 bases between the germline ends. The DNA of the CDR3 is TGTGCCAGCAGCTTGGCTGGCGCTCACCAAGAGACCCAGTACTTC. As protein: CASSLAGAHQETQYF.

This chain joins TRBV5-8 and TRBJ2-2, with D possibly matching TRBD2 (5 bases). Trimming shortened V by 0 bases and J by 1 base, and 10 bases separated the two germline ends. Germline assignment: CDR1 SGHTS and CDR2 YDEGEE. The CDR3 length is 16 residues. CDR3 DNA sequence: TGTGCCAGCAGCTTGGGTGCGGGCTTGAACACCGGGGAGCTGTTTTTT. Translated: CASSLGAGLNTGELFF.

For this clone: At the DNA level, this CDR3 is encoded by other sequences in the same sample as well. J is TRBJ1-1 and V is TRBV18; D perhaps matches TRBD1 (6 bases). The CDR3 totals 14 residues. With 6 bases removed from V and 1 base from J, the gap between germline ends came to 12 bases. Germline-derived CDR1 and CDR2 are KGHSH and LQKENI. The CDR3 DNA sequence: TGTGCCAGCTCGCCTCAGGGGCAGAACACTGAAGCTTTCTTT. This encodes CASSPQGQNTEAFF. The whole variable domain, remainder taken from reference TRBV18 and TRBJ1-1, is NAGVMQNPRHLVRRRGQEARLRCSPMKGHSHVYWYRQLPEEGLKFMVYLQKENIIDESGMPKERFSAEFPKEGPSILRIQQVVRGDSAAYFCASSPQGQNTEAFFGQGTRLTVV.

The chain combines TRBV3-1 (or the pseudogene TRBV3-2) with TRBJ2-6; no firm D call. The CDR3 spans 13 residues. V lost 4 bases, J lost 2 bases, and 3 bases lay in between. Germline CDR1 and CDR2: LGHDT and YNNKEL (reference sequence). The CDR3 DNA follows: TGTGCCAGCAGCCCCCCTGGGGCCAACGTCCTGACTTTC. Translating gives CASSPPGANVLTF.

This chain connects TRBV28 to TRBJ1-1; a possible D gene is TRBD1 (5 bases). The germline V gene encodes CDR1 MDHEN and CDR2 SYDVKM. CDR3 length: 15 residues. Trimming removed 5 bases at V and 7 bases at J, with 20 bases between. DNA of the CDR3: TGTGCCAGCAGTCCACCACCCGGGACCGTACGTGAAGCTTTCTTT. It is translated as CASSPPPGTVREAFF.

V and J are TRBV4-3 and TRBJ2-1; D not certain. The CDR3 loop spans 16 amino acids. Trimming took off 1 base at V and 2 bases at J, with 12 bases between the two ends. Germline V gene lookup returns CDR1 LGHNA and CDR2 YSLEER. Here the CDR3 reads CASSQGAGVTYNEQFF. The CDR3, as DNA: TGCGCCAGCAGCCAAGGGGCAGGCGTCACCTACAATGAGCAGTTCTTC.

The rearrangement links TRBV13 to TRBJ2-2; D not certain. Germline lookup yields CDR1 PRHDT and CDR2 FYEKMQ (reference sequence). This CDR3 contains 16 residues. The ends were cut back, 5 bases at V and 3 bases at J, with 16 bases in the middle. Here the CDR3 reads CASSMRRALDTGELFF. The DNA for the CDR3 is TGTGCCAGCAGCATGCGCCGGGCCCTAGACACCGGGGAGCTGTTTTTT.

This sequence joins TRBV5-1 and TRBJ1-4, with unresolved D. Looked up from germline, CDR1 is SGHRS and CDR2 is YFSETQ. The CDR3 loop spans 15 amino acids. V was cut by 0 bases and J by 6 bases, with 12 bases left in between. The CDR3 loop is CASSLERSRDEKLFF. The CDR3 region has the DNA TGCGCCAGCAGCTTGGAGCGTTCTAGGGATGAAAAACTGTTTTTT.

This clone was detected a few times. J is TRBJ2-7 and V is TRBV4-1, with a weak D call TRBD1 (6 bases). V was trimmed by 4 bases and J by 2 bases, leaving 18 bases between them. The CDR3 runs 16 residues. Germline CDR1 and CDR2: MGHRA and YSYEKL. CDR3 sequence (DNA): TGCGCCAGCAGCCCACAGGGTACCCTAAAGACCTACGAGCAGTACTTC. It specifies CASSPQGTLKTYEQYF.

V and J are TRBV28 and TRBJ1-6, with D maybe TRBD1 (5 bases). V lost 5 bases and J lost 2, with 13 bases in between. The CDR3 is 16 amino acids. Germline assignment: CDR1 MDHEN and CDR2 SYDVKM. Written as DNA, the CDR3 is TGTGCCAGCAGTCCCCCGGTGGGGGCCTATAATTCACCCCTCCACTTT. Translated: CASSPPVGAYNSPLHF.

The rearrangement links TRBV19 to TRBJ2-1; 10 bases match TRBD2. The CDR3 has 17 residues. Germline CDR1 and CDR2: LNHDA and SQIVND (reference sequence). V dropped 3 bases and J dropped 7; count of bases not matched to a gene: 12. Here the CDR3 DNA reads TGTGCCAGTAGTATCGGCGCCGCTAGCGGGAGTGTTAATGAGCAGTTCTTC. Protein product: CASSIGAASGSVNEQFF.

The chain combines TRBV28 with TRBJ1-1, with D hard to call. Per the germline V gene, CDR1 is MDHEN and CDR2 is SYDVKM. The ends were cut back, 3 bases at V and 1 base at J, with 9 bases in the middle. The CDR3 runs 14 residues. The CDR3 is CASSFNRQNTEAFF. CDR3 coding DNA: TGTGCCAGCAGTTTTAACAGACAGAACACTGAAGCTTTCTTT.